Each of the 10 T cell receptor beta chains below was sequenced from the same sample in a study of cytomegalovirus exposure and HLA in healthy donors. The PCR made use of 60 Vbeta and 13 Jbeta primers. Sequenced by immunoSEQ multiplex PCR; TCRdb stores in-frame clones only, minus some. The table records fewer than 200,000 clones, about four fifths of them present only once. Sequenced sample: PBMCs. All receptors come from a girl aged 10-17 years in good health and CMV-seropositive.

This sequence joins TRBV10-3 and TRBJ1-1; D is possibly TRBD1 (6 bases). The V end lost 4 bases, the J end lost 0 bases, and 9 bases lay between the germline ends. This CDR3 region has 14 residues. Germline CDR1 ENHRY, CDR2 SYGVKD. CDR3 DNA sequence: TGTGCCATCAGTGTGGACAGAATGAACACTGAAGCTTTCTTT. It specifies CAISVDRMNTEAFF.

The chain links TRBV20-1 to TRBJ1-4; D not resolved. This CDR3 is built from 11 residues. Trimming removed 5 bases from V and 11 bases from J, with 12 bases in between. Per the germline V gene, CDR1 is DFQATT and CDR2 is SNEGSKA (reference sequence). The CDR3 DNA reads TGCAGTGCTGCACTACCGACGAAACTGTTTTTT. This codes for CSAALPTKLFF.

This chain connects TRBV6-4 to TRBJ2-5; the match to TRBD1 covers 8 bases. This CDR3 has 13 amino acids. J gave up 4 bases and V 2 bases, and 0 bases lay outside the gene matches. The germline V gene encodes CDR1 MRHNA and CDR2 SNTAGT. For the CDR3, the DNA is TGTGCCAGCAGTGACGACAGGGGAGAGACCCAGTACTTC. Protein product: CASSDDRGETQYF.

The J gene is TRBJ1-1, the V gene TRBV19; 8 nucleotides agree with TRBD1. The CDR3 sequence is 14 residues long. CDR1 LNHDA and CDR2 SQIVND come from the germline V gene (reference sequence). V shed 10 bases, J shed 1 base, and the junction held 8 bases outside the gene matches. Here the CDR3 reads CATNPRGRNTEAFF. DNA for the CDR3: TGTGCCACTAATCCCAGGGGGCGGAACACTGAAGCTTTCTTT.

This chain joins TRBV6-6 and TRBJ2-5, with D maybe TRBD1 (5 bases). The V gene's germline CDR1 is MNHNY and CDR2 SVGAGI (reference sequence). The CDR3 length is 14 residues. Trimming took 7 bases from V and 3 from J, leaving 15 bases between them. The CDR3 sequence is CASTTDRREETQYF. CDR3 nucleotide sequence: TGTGCCAGCACCACCGACAGACGTGAAGAGACCCAGTACTTC.

In its sample, this clone was seen a few times. The gene calls are TRBV2 and TRBJ1-1; 7 positions match TRBD1. Germline lookup yields CDR1 SNHLY and CDR2 FYNNEI. Trimming at V came to 6 bases and at J to 0 bases, leaving 1 base not matched to a gene. The CDR3 totals 13 residues. The CDR3 DNA is TGTGCCAGCAGGGGACAGTTGAACACTGAAGCTTTCTTT. It encodes CASRGQLNTEAFF.

Concerning this clone: An end of the junction differs from the germline gene, which may be a read error. This chain's CDR3 is CASSPAARPNTGELFF. CDR3 bases: TGTGCTAGCAGCCCGGCGGCGAGGCCGAACACCGGGGAGCTGTTTTTT. V gene TRBV7-7 combines with J gene TRBJ2-2; D uncertain. Germline V gene lookup returns CDR1 SSHAT and CDR2 FNYEAQ (reference sequence). This CDR3 is built from 16 residues.

The chain recombines TRBV7-9 with TRBJ2-2, with TRBD1 matching 7 bases. The CDR3 runs 14 residues. With V trimmed by 11 bases and J by 4 bases, 10 bases remained unmatched. The germline gives CDR1 SEHNR, CDR2 FQNEAQ (reference sequence). The CDR3 DNA follows: TGTGCCCTCGACAGGGACCGTTTCACCGGGGAGCTGTTTTTT. This gives the protein CALDRDRFTGELFF.

This clone appeared a few times. This chain joins TRBV11-2 and TRBJ1-1, with D unresolved. V gave up 4 bases and J gave up 10 bases, with 10 bases separating them. This CDR3 is built from 11 residues. Germline V gene data show CDR1 as SGHAT and CDR2 as FQNNGV. The CDR3 protein is CASSSSRGAFF. The CDR3 bases are TGTGCCAGCAGCTCGAGCCGAGGAGCTTTCTTT.

The chain joins TRBV6-1 to TRBJ2-1, with 8 bases matching TRBD1. The germline V gene has CDR1 MNHNS and CDR2 SASEGT. The V and J ends lost 1 base and 5 bases, in that order; junction bases with no gene match: 7. The CDR3 contains 16 residues. CDR3 region: CASSEGAGTGNNEQFF. CDR3 DNA: TGTGCCAGCAGTGAAGGCGCCGGGACAGGTAACAATGAGCAGTTCTTC.